The 27 T cell receptor beta chains below come from one sample, sequenced in a study of T cell responses to AZD1222 COVID-19 vaccine. Profiling relied on immunoSEQ multiplex PCR, and the TCRdb table lists in-frame clones only, not all of them. The sample has approximately 160,000 clones, 91% seen once; the top ten hold about 4.2%. Sequenced here: peripheral blood, sampled on day 0 of AZD1222 vaccination. The receptors shown here come from an adult in good health.

The chain carries TRBV10-2 and TRBJ2-1; TRBD1 aligns across 7 bases. The CDR3 extends over 14 amino acids. The V and J ends lost 7 bases and 7 bases, in that order; junction bases with no gene match: 10. Germline values: CDR1 WSHSY, CDR2 SAAADI. CDR3 coding DNA: TGCGCCAGCACCGACAGGGCTAACTATAATGAGCAGTTCTTC. Translated: CASTDRANYNEQFF.

The V gene is TRBV6-5, the J gene TRBJ1-5, with TRBD1 identical over 7 bases. CDR1 and CDR2 from the germline V gene are MNHEY and SVGAGI. The trim removed 10 bases at V and 0 bases at J, leaving 6 bases unmatched. CDR3 length equals 14 residues. Written as DNA, the CDR3 is TGTGCCATCGCGACAGGGATTAGCAATCAGCCCCAGCATTTT. The encoded protein is CAIATGISNQPQHF.

A single count supports this clone. V and J are TRBV5-6 and TRBJ2-7, with TRBD2 matching over 9 bases. CDR3 length: 17 amino acids. Germline V gene sequence: CDR1 SGHDT, CDR2 YYEEEE. V lost 4 bases, J lost 2 bases, and 13 bases stayed unmatched. CDR3 bases: TGTGCCAGCAGCGAGAAACCACCGGCTAGCGGGACCTACGAGCAGTACTTC. Amino acids: CASSEKPPASGTYEQYF.

This sequence joins TRBV6-5 and TRBJ1-4; 10 positions match TRBD1. Germline loops: CDR1 MNHEY, CDR2 SVGAGI. Trimming at V came to 8 bases and at J to 10 bases, leaving 7 bases not matched to a gene. This CDR3 has 13 residues. The CDR3 nucleotides are TGTGCCAGCTCTGGGACAGGGGTTCGAAAACTGTTTTTT. Translated: CASSGTGVRKLFF.

The V gene is TRBV3-1 (or the pseudogene TRBV3-2), the J gene TRBJ2-7; D unresolved. The CDR3 length is 14 residues. Germline-derived CDR1 and CDR2 are LGHDT and YNNKEL (reference sequence). The V and J ends lost 5 bases and 2 bases respectively, with 13 bases between them. The CDR3 protein is CASSAPLRTYEQYF. The DNA of the CDR3 is TGTGCCAGCAGCGCCCCCCTAAGAACCTACGAGCAGTACTTC.

V is TRBV4-2 and J is TRBJ1-4; D call uncertain. V was clipped by 2 bases and J by 0 bases, with 10 bases between them. Germline V lookup: CDR1 LGHNA, CDR2 YNFKEQ. The CDR3 loop spans 16 amino acids. The CDR3 coding sequence is TGTGCCAGCAGCCAAAACAGCCGTGCAACTAATGAAAAACTGTTTTTT. It is translated as CASSQNSRATNEKLFF.

The chain carries TRBV11-3 and TRBJ2-3, with 9 bases fitting TRBD1. The V gene's germline CDR1 is SGHNT and CDR2 YENEEA. The ends lost 5 bases at V and 6 bases at J; junction bases unmatched: 6. The CDR3 extends over 14 amino acids. The CDR3: CASSTGGPGDTQYF. CDR3 nucleotides: TGTGCCAGCAGCACAGGGGGCCCTGGCGATACGCAGTATTTT.

This clone appeared a few times. The rearrangement joins TRBV7-8 to TRBJ2-4; 14 bases map to TRBD2. The CDR3 length is 18 residues. Trimming took 1 base from V and 7 from J; bases not matched to a gene: 9. Germline V gene lookup returns CDR1 SGHVS and CDR2 FQNEAQ. CDR3 sequence reads: CASSLVGGTSGRGNIQYF. The CDR3 DNA follows: TGTGCCAGCAGCTTAGTTGGCGGGACTAGCGGGAGAGGGAACATTCAGTACTTC.

The V and J genes are TRBV2 and TRBJ2-3; D perhaps matches TRBD2 (5 bases). From germline, CDR1 is SNHLY and CDR2 FYNNEI. With 6 bases removed from V and 1 base from J, the gap between germline ends came to 11 bases. CDR3 size: 14 residues. The CDR3 spells CASSPTRGTDTQYF. DNA for the CDR3: TGTGCCAGCAGCCCCACTAGGGGCACAGATACGCAGTATTTT.

CDR3 sequence: CASSFAGGPNEQFF. For the CDR3, the DNA is TGCGCCAGCAGCTTTGCGGGAGGACCAAATGAGCAGTTCTTC. The chain joins TRBV5-1 to TRBJ2-1, with 8 positions matching TRBD2. V dropped 2 bases and J dropped 7; count of bases not matched to a gene: 5. Germline values: CDR1 SGHRS, CDR2 YFSETQ. The CDR3 covers 14 residues.

This chain joins TRBV15 and TRBJ2-3; a weak D match, TRBD2 (5 bases). Per germline, CDR1 LNHNV and CDR2 YYDKDF (reference sequence). Trimming left V 7 bases short and J 0 bases short, with 17 bases between. The CDR3 is 16 amino acids. The CDR3, as DNA: TGTGCCACCAACCCAGGCGGGCCAGGCAGCACAGATACGCAGTATTTT. This encodes CATNPGGPGSTDTQYF.

This sequence joins TRBV5-4 and TRBJ2-1, with 12 positions matching TRBD2. The CDR3 is 15 amino acids. In germline, CDR1 is SGHNT, CDR2 YYREEE (reference sequence). Trimming cost V 2 bases and J 7 bases; bases outside gene matches: 4. CDR3 DNA sequence: TGTGCCAGCAGCTTCCCGACTAGCGGGAGTAATGAGCAGTTCTTC. Residues: CASSFPTSGSNEQFF.

The CDR3 sequence: CASGLWGGRLDEQYF. The CDR3 DNA follows: TGTGCTAGTGGTTTGTGGGGGGGGAGGTTGGACGAGCAGTACTTC. J is TRBJ2-7 and V is TRBV12-5; 7 nucleotides line up with TRBD2. After removal of 2 bases from V and 5 bases from J, the junction contained 9 bases not matched to a gene. CDR1 and CDR2 (germline): LGHNT, FRNRAP. This CDR3 has 15 residues.

CDR3 sequence reads: CASSPGDNEKLFF. For the CDR3, the DNA is TGTGCCAGCAGCCCCGGGGATAATGAAAAACTGTTTTTT. The rearrangement links TRBV9 to TRBJ1-4; unclear D gene. Trimming took off 4 bases at V and 4 bases at J, with 8 bases between the two ends. CDR1 SGDLS and CDR2 YYNGEE come from the germline V gene. This CDR3 comprises 13 residues.

The chain links TRBV18 to TRBJ1-2, with 7 bases lining up with TRBD1. The CDR3 sequence is 16 residues long. Trimming took 0 bases from V and 0 from J; bases not matched to a gene: 4. Germline lookup yields CDR1 KGHSH and CDR2 LQKENI. CDR3 nucleotide sequence: TGTGCCAGCTCACCACCGCCAGGGGGAGCTAACTATGGCTACACCTTC. Amino acids: CASSPPPGGANYGYTF.

This clone appeared a few times. CDR3 residues: CASSLGDQGEQFF. The CDR3 coding sequence is TGTGCCAGCAGTTTGGGGGATCAGGGAGAGCAGTTCTTC. The chain joins TRBV12-3 or TRBV12-4 to TRBJ2-1, with D perhaps matching TRBD1 or TRBD2 (5 bases each). V was cut by 3 bases and J by 10 bases, with 13 bases left in between. The CDR3 contains 13 residues.

The chain has TRBV10-3 and TRBJ1-1; D possibly corresponds to TRBD1 (5 bases). Germline V CDR1 and CDR2: ENHRY, SYGVKD. V lost 6 bases to trimming and J lost 6 bases, with 17 bases between them. The CDR3 runs to 14 residues. The CDR3 loop reads CAISRDPGSAEAFF. The CDR3 coding sequence is TGTGCCATCAGCCGAGACCCAGGGTCCGCTGAAGCTTTCTTT.

The chain links TRBV4-1 to TRBJ2-7, with D possibly TRBD1 on 5 matching bases. V gave up 6 bases and J gave up 6 bases, with 15 bases separating them. The V gene's germline CDR1 is MGHRA and CDR2 YSYEKL. The CDR3 has 13 residues. The CDR3 protein is CASRPTVYGEQYF. In DNA form, the CDR3 reads TGCGCCAGCAGACCGACAGTATACGGCGAGCAGTACTTC.

This chain joins TRBV5-4 and TRBJ1-1; 9 positions agree with TRBD1. Germline assignment: CDR1 SGHNT and CDR2 YYREEE (reference sequence). The CDR3 runs to 16 residues. Trimming cost V 4 bases and J 2 bases; bases outside gene matches: 9. For the CDR3, the DNA is TGTGCCAGCAGCCACCCCGGGACAGGGAGAAACACTGAAGCTTTCTTT. Translation gives CASSHPGTGRNTEAFF. Filled out from reference TRBV5-4 and TRBJ1-1, the complete variable domain reads ETGVTQSPTHLIKTRGQQVTLRCSSQSGHNTVSWYQQALGQGPQFIFQYYREEENGRGNFPPRFSGLQFPNYSSELNVNALELDDSALYLCASSHPGTGRNTEAFFGQGTRLTVV.

This clone occurred once. The V and J genes are TRBV30 and TRBJ1-5, with 7 positions matching TRBD1. The germline gives CDR1 GTSNPN, CDR2 SVGIG (reference sequence). The V gene end was trimmed by 2 bases and the J gene end by 2 bases; junction bases not matched to a gene: 3. The CDR3 is made up of 14 amino acids. The CDR3 reads CAWSPDRGNQPQHF. The CDR3 bases are TGTGCCTGGAGTCCCGACAGGGGCAATCAGCCCCAGCATTTT.

The rearrangement uses TRBV10-3 and TRBJ2-7; D possibly uses TRBD1 or TRBD2 (6 bases each). The CDR3 runs 18 residues. In germline, CDR1 is ENHRY, CDR2 SYGVKD. With 1 base removed from V and 3 bases from J, the gap between germline ends came to 22 bases. CDR3 in amino acids: CAISEFTGRRAQHYEQYF. The DNA of the CDR3 is TGTGCCATCAGTGAGTTTACAGGGAGGCGAGCACAGCACTACGAGCAGTACTTC.

Here the CDR3 DNA reads TGTGCCACCAGCAGAGGGCCCGGCGACTCCAACACTGAAGCTTTCTTT. Its protein product is CATSRGPGDSNTEAFF. V is TRBV15 and J is TRBJ1-1; D is unclear. With 1 base removed from V and 2 bases from J, the gap between germline ends came to 14 bases. The germline V gene has CDR1 LNHNV and CDR2 YYDKDF (reference sequence). This CDR3 is 16 amino acids long.

The rearrangement uses TRBV27 and TRBJ1-5; no definite D call. The CDR3 contains 15 residues. The germline V gene encodes CDR1 MNHEY and CDR2 SMNVEV (reference sequence). The ends were cut back, 4 bases at V and 4 bases at J, with 14 bases in the middle. The CDR3 spells CASSYGVGLNQPQHF. In DNA, the CDR3 is TGTGCCAGCAGTTACGGGGTTGGGCTAAATCAGCCCCAGCATTTT.

The chain couples TRBV28 to TRBJ1-3; D uncertain. Trimming shortened V by 5 bases and J by 8 bases, and 4 bases separated the two germline ends. The CDR3 runs 10 residues. Germline values: CDR1 MDHEN, CDR2 SYDVKM. The CDR3: CASSSYTIYF. CDR3 nucleotide sequence: TGTGCCAGCAGTAGCTACACCATATATTTT.

This rearrangement joins TRBV4-1 to TRBJ1-1; D is ambiguous. Trimming left V 0 bases short and J 3 bases short, with 11 bases between. The CDR3 contains 15 residues. The germline gives CDR1 MGHRA, CDR2 YSYEKL. This CDR3 reads CASSQDQVRDTEAFF. CDR3 sequence (DNA): TGCGCCAGCAGCCAAGATCAGGTGAGGGACACTGAAGCTTTCTTT.

This sequence joins TRBV11-3 and TRBJ1-4; D is undetermined. This CDR3 is 15 amino acids long. Trimming shortened V by 6 bases and J by 0 bases, and 11 bases separated the two germline ends. The germline gives CDR1 SGHNT, CDR2 YENEEA. DNA for the CDR3: TGTGCCAGCAGTTTCGGGGTTGCAACTAATGAAAAACTGTTTTTT. This encodes CASSFGVATNEKLFF.

The sample holds a few counts of this clone. V gene TRBV5-1 combines with J gene TRBJ1-4; weak D call: TRBD1 (5 bases). The germline V gene has CDR1 SGHRS and CDR2 YFSETQ. The CDR3 sequence is 17 residues long. V lost 0 bases to trimming and J lost 2 bases, with 14 bases between them. CDR3 in DNA: TGCGCCAGCAGCTTGGTGGGGGGACCCGGTACTAATGAAAAACTGTTTTTT. It is translated as CASSLVGGPGTNEKLFF.